This T cell receptor (beta chain) emerged from a study of T cell responses to AZD1222 COVID-19 vaccine. Turning to the study itself: Second-dose recipients at about 4 or about 12 weeks were treated as one pooled group.

The V gene's germline CDR1 is MNHEY and CDR2 SVGAGI. The CDR3 totals 15 residues. The V end was cut by 0 bases, the J end by 3 bases, with 12 bases between. Details on this clone: The target antigen is unknown.

Study-wide results and caveats: Only after the peak T cell response were repertoires sampled. Among those given AZD1222, only six were seropositive at baseline. Donors were largely white British and mainly female; clonal diversity was possibly underestimated.

Only in-frame clones appear in the TCRdb table, and some are missing; sequencing was by immunoSEQ multiplex PCR. The data contain 65,000 to 90,000 clones, 88% of them singletons. The input for sequencing was peripheral blood, taken on day 0 of AZD1222 vaccination. J is TRBJ2-7 and V is TRBV6-5; D is perhaps TRBD1 (5 bases). This sequence originates from an adult in good health. The CDR3 reads CASSYSRTGGYEQYF. In nucleotides, the CDR3 is TGTGCCAGCAGTTACTCCCGCACAGGTGGCTACGAGCAGTACTTC.